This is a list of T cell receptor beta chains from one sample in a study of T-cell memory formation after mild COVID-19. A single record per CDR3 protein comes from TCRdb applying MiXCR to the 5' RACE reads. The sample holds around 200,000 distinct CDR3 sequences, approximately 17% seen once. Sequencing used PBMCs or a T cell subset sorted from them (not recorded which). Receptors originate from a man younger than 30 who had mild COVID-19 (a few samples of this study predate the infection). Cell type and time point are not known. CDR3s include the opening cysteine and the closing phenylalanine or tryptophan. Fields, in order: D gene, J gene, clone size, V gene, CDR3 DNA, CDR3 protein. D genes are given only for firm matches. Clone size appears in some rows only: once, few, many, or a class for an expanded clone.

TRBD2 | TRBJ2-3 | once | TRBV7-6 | TGTGCCAGCGCTTGGGCTAGCGGGGGGGTCACAGATACGCAGTATTTT | CASAWASGGVTDTQYF
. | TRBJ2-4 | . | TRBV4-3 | TGCGCCAGCAGCCAAGCCGGGGGACAAAACATTCAGTACTTC | CASSQAGGQNIQYF
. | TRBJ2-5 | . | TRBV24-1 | TGTGCCACCAGTGATCCGAACCAAGAGACCCAGTACTTC | CATSDPNQETQYF
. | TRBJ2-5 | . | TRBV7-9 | TGTGCCAGCAGCTTAGCGCTCGGGACTCAGACCCAGTACTTC | CASSLALGTQTQYF
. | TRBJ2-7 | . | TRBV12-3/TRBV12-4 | TGTGCCAGCAGTTTCGGGGGGCAATCCTACGAGCAGTACTTC | CASSFGGQSYEQYF
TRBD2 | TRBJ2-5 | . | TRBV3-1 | TGTGCCAGCAGCCAAGTCTCAACGTCCTTAGGCGGGGGAAGAGAGACCCAGTACTTC | CASSQVSTSLGGGRETQYF
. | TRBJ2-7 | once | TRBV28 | TGTGCCAGCAGTTTTTGGTCGCCCAGCTCCTACGAGCAGTACTTC | CASSFWSPSSYEQYF
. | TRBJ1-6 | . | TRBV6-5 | TGTGCCAGCAGTTACAGGGATATTGGTTCACCCCTCCACTTT | CASSYRDIGSPLHF
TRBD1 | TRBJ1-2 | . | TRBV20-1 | TGCAGTGCCCTGAGACAGGGGGCGGAAGGCTACACCTTC | CSALRQGAEGYTF
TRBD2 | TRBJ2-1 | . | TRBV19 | TGTGCCAGTAGTTCCAAGCGGGGGGGCTCCTACAATGAGCAGTTCTTC | CASSSKRGGSYNEQFF
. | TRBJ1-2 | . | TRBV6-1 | TGTGCCAGCAGGGATGAGGGCTACACCTTC | CASRDEGYTF
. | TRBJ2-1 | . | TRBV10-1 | TGCGCCAGCAGCAGAACAGGTTCCTCCTACAATGAGCAGTTCTTC | CASSRTGSSYNEQFF
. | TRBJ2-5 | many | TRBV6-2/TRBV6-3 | TGTGCCAGCAGTTATCGGGGGAGAGATGAGACCCAGTACTTC | CASSYRGRDETQYF
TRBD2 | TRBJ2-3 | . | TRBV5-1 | TGCGCCAGCAGCTTGATCGGGCGGGGGGCAGATACGCAGTATTTT | CASSLIGRGADTQYF
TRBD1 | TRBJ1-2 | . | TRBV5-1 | TGCGCCAGCAGCGCACGTCCCGGGACAGGGGCCTATGGCTACACCTTC | CASSARPGTGAYGYTF
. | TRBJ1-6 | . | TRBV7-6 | TGTGCCAGCAGCTTAGTTGCTGGGGGGGGACCCCTCAACTTT | CASSLVAGGGPLNF
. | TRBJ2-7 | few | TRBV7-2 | TGTGCCAGCAGCCCGGGGGGGACAGGGCGGAACGAGCAGTACTTC | CASSPGGTGRNEQYF
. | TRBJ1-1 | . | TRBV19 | TGTGCCAGTAACGTGCAACAAGGGAAACACACTGAAGCTTTCTTT | CASNVQQGKHTEAFF
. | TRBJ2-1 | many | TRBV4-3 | TGCGCCAGCAGCCAGGGGGCGCCGAACAATGAGCAGTTCTTC | CASSQGAPNNEQFF
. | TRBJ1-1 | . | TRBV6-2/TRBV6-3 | TGTGCCAGCAGTTATCCCGCTCTTTCAGAGGACAGTAAGAACACTGAAGCTTTCTTT | CASSYPALSEDSKNTEAFF
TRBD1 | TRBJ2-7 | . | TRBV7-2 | TGTGCCAGCAGCCAGACAGGGGTCGAGCAGTACTTC | CASSQTGVEQYF
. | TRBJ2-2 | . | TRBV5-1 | TGCGCCAGCAGCCGACCGCGGGCGGGGGCCCACACCGGGGAGCTGTTTTTT | CASSRPRAGAHTGELFF
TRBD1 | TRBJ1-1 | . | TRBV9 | TGTGCCAGCAGCGTAGTACTCGGAGACAGGGGGGCTTTCTTT | CASSVVLGDRGAFF
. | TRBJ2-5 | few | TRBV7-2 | TGTGCCAGCAGCTTAGCGTACAGCTTTGCAGAGACCCAGTACTTC | CASSLAYSFAETQYF
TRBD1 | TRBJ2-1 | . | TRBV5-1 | TGCGCCAGCAGCTCTGGGGACAGGGGAAGAGAGCAGTTCTTC | CASSSGDRGREQFF
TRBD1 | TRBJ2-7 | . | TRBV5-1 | TGCGCCAGCAGCTTCGTATCCGGGACAGGGGGCGCGTACGAGCAGTACTTC | CASSFVSGTGGAYEQYF
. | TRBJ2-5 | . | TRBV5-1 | TGCGCCAGCAGCTTGGACAAGTCGGGTCAAGAGACCCAGTACTTC | CASSLDKSGQETQYF
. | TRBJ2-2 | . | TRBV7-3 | TGTGCCAGCACCCGAAGCTCGAACACCGGGGAGCTGTTTTTT | CASTRSSNTGELFF
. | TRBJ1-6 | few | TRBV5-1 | TGCGCCAGCAGCTTGGATGGAGCTTCCGACTATAATTCACCCCTCCACTTT | CASSLDGASDYNSPLHF
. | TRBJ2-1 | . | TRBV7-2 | TGTGCCAGCAGCCCCTGGGCCACCGAATACAATGAGCAGTTCTTC | CASSPWATEYNEQFF
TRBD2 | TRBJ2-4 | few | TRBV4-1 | TGCGCCAGCAGCCAACTACCCGGGGGGACGTCCAAAAACATTCAGTACTTC | CASSQLPGGTSKNIQYF
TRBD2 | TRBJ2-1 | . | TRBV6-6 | TGTGCCAGCAGCAAACCCCCGCGGACTAGCGGGGAGCAGTTCTTC | CASSKPPRTSGEQFF
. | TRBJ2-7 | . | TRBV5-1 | TGCGCCAGCAGCTTGGAACAGGACTACGAGCAGTACTTC | CASSLEQDYEQYF
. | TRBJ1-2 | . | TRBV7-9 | TGTGCCAGCAGCTTAGCGCGCAACCCCCAGGGTCGGGACTATGGCTACACCTTC | CASSLARNPQGRDYGYTF
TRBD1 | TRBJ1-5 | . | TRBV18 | TGTGCCAGCTCCCGACAGGGAGGTTCGAGCAATCAGCCCCAGCATTTT | CASSRQGGSSNQPQHF
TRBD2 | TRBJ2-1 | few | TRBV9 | TGTGCCAGCAGTGGGGGACTACCCCCGCGCTCCTACAATGAGCAGTTCTTC | CASSGGLPPRSYNEQFF
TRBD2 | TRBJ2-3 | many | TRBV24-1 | TGTGCCACCAGTCCTGCTAGCGGGGGGGCAGATACGCAGTATTTT | CATSPASGGADTQYF
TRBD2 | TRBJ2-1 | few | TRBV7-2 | TGTGCCAGCAGCTTGGGACTAGTCTTTGATGAGCAGTTCTTC | CASSLGLVFDEQFF
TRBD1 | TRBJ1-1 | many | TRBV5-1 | TGCGCCAGCAGCTCGACAGGGGGCACTGAAGCTTTCTTT | CASSSTGGTEAFF
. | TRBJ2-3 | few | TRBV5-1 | TGCGCCAGCAGCTTGGACGGATCTAGCACAGATACGCAGTATTTT | CASSLDGSSTDTQYF
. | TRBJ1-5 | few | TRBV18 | TGTGCCAGCTCGCATAGCAATCAGCCCCAGCATTTT | CASSHSNQPQHF
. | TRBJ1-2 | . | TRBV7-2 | TGTGCCAGCAGTTCTGACATAGGTCTACCCTATGGCTACACCTTC | CASSSDIGLPYGYTF
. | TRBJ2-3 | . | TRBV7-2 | TGTGCCAGCAGCTCGTTGACTAGAGGAGATACGCAGTATTTT | CASSSLTRGDTQYF
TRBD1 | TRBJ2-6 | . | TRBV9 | TGTGCCAGCAGCGACCGTTGGGACAGGGGTTCAGGACCGTCTGGGGCCAACGTCCTGACTTTC | CASSDRWDRGSGPSGANVLTF
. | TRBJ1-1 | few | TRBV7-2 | TGTGCCAGCAGCCCACGGGCCCTAACCGGGGGCGGTGAAGCTTTCTTT | CASSPRALTGGGEAFF
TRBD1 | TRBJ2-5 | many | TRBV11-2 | TGTGCCAGCAGCCGGGACAGGGGGACGGGGGAGACCCAGTACTTC | CASSRDRGTGETQYF
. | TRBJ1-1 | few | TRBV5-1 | TGCGCCAGCAGGCGAGGACCGCCGAACACTGAAGCTTTCTTT | CASRRGPPNTEAFF
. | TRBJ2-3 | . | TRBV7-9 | TGTGCCAGCACCCGGGGGCCGGGGCTCGGCACAGATACGCAGTATTTT | CASTRGPGLGTDTQYF
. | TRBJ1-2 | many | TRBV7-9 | TGTGCCAGCAGCTTCCCAAACTATGGCTACACCTTC | CASSFPNYGYTF
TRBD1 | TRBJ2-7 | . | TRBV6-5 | TGTGCCAGCAGTCCCTCAGGGACAGGAACCTACGAGCAGTACTTC | CASSPSGTGTYEQYF
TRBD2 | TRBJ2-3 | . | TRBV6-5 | TGTGCCAGCCAGACTAGCGGGGGGTCTGATACGCAGTATTTT | CASQTSGGSDTQYF
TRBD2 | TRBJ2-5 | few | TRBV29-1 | TGCAGCGTTGCGGGACTAGCGGCCCAAGAGACCCAGTACTTC | CSVAGLAAQETQYF
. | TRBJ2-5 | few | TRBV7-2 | TGTGCCAGCAGCTCGCCAGTGATGGAGACCCAGTACTTC | CASSSPVMETQYF
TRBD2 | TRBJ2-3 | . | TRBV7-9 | TGTGCCAGCAGCTTCGGACTAGCGGGGGGGTCTCTAGGCACAGATACGCAGTATTTT | CASSFGLAGGSLGTDTQYF
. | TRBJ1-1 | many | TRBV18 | TGTGCCAGCTCACCACGCGCAAGTCGTTCGGGGCAGGGAAATATGAACACTGAAGCTTTCTTT | CASSPRASRSGQGNMNTEAFF
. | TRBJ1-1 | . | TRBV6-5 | TGTGCCAGCAGTTACAGCCAGAAGAACACTGAAGCTTTCTTT | CASSYSQKNTEAFF
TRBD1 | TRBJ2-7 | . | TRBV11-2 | TGTGCCAGCAGCTTCGACAGGGGTTACGAGCAGTACTTC | CASSFDRGYEQYF
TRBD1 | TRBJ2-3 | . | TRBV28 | TGTGCCAGCACCCTACAGGGGGCAAGAGATACGCAGTATTTT | CASTLQGARDTQYF
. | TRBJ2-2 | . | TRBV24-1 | TGTGCCACCGGGATGGAGAACACCGGGGAGCTGTTTTTT | CATGMENTGELFF